This note documents a single T cell receptor (beta chain) sequence. The germline V gene has CDR1 SGDLS and CDR2 YYNGEE. The CDR3 loop spans 14 amino acids. With 4 bases clipped from V and 4 bases from J, the junction kept 3 bases outside the gene matches. Some clones are missing from TCRdb's copy, which holds only in-frame ones; the method was immunoSEQ multiplex PCR. Of over 65,000 clones in the sample, roughly 92% are singletons; the top ten hold more than 2%. This sample is drawn from a study of T cell changes during pregnancy in multiple sclerosis. Sample: peripheral blood, taken in the first trimester of pregnancy. The chain recombines TRBV9 with TRBJ2-1; 9 nucleotides match TRBD2. This TCR was sampled from a female donor with multiple sclerosis, enrolled in a pregnancy study. The CDR3 here is CASSSTSGYNEQFF. DNA of the CDR3: TGTGCCAGCAGCTCTACTAGCGGGTACAATGAGCAGTTCTTC. Filled out from reference TRBV9 and TRBJ2-1, the complete variable domain reads DSGVTQTPKHLITATGQRVTLRCSPRSGDLSVYWYQQSLDQGLQFLIQYYNGEERAKGNILERFSAQQFPDLHSELNLSSLELGDSALYFCASSSTSGYNEQFFGPGTRLTVL.